A single sample is the source of the 28 T cell receptor beta chains below, sequenced in a study of shared clonotypes between healthy human individuals (dated by TCRdb to the early 2020s). The library was obtained by the immunoSEQ multiplex PCR assay. The clones in this table, taken by TCRdb from immuneACCESS, are in-frame only. Not every clone is retained; where verified, under half of the shortfall comes from an unresolved V gene, and the cause of the rest is unknown. The sample includes 450,000 to 500,000 clones, with 70% to 85% observed a single time. The ten largest clones represent 12% of the sample. Specimen: PBMCs. The receptors here all came from a woman between 35 and 50 years old in good health. Some clones in this sample may be carry-over from other donors' samples.

This rearrangement joins TRBV2 to TRBJ1-5; TRBD1 might be the D (6 bases). V lost 7 bases to trimming and J lost 2 bases, with 21 bases between them. Germline values: CDR1 SNHLY, CDR2 FYNNEI. CDR3 length: 17 amino acids. The CDR3: CASTLLWGGQGNQPQHF. The CDR3 bases are TGTGCCAGCACCCTTTTGTGGGGGGGCCAGGGCAATCAGCCCCAGCATTTT. The whole variable domain, remainder taken from reference TRBV2 and TRBJ1-5, is EPEVTQTPSHQVTQMGQEVILRCVPISNHLYFYWYRQILGQKVEFLVSFYNNEISEKSEIFDDQFSVERPDGSNFTLKIRSTKLEDSAMYFCASTLLWGGQGNQPQHFGDGTRLSIL.

At least ten counts were recorded for this clone. The V call is TRBV14, the J call TRBJ1-4; D is possibly TRBD1 (5 bases). Germline V CDR1 and CDR2: SGHDN, FVKESK. This CDR3 is 19 amino acids long. V lost 0 bases to trimming and J lost 4 bases, with 21 bases between them. This CDR3 is CASSQDPGFLGAHNEKLFF. The CDR3, as DNA: TGTGCCAGCAGCCAAGATCCTGGTTTTCTCGGGGCCCATAATGAAAAACTGTTTTTT. Filled out from reference TRBV14 and TRBJ1-4, the complete variable domain reads EAGVTQFPSHSVIEKGQTVTLRCDPISGHDNLYWYRRVMGKEIKFLLHFVKESKQDESGMPNNRFLAERTGGTYSTLKVQPAELEDSGVYFCASSQDPGFLGAHNEKLFFGSGTQLSVL.

The chain is built from TRBV5-5 and TRBJ2-2, with 13 bases lining up with TRBD2. V lost 4 bases to trimming and J lost 0 bases; unmatched junction nucleotides: 6. This CDR3 comprises 18 residues. Germline assignment: CDR1 SGHKS and CDR2 YYEKEE (reference sequence). The CDR3 protein is CASSLWTSGSPNTGELFF. CDR3 nucleotide sequence: TGTGCCAGCAGCCTATGGACTAGCGGGAGCCCGAACACCGGGGAGCTGTTTTTT.

The genes are TRBV30 and TRBJ2-1, with TRBD2 identical over 12 bases. Germline CDR1 and CDR2: GTSNPN and SVGIG (reference sequence). The CDR3 loop spans 16 amino acids. The V gene end was trimmed by 3 bases and the J gene end by 8 bases; junction bases not matched to a gene: 11. The CDR3 nucleotides read TGTGCCTGGAGCCCAGCCGGGACTAGCGGGCACGATGAGCAGTTCTTC. Protein sequence: CAWSPAGTSGHDEQFF.

This clone was observed a single time. The DNA of the CDR3 is TGCGCCAGCAGCCCCCTTGGGGGGACGGACACTGAAGCTTTCTTT. Encoded protein: CASSPLGGTDTEAFF. This sequence joins TRBV5-1 and TRBJ1-1, with D possibly TRBD1 on 5 matching bases. With 4 bases removed from V and 3 bases from J, the gap between germline ends came to 16 bases. This CDR3 is 15 amino acids long. The germline V gene encodes CDR1 SGHRS and CDR2 YFSETQ.

This clone came up many times. The chain joins TRBV29-1 to TRBJ2-5; 9 nucleotides align to TRBD2. Looked up from germline, CDR1 is SQVTM and CDR2 is ANQGSEA. Trimming took 4 bases from V and 4 from J; bases not matched to a gene: 4. CDR3 length equals 13 residues. The CDR3 DNA is TGCAGCGTTGTGACTAGCGGAGGAGAGACCCAGTACTTC. Encoded protein: CSVVTSGGETQYF.

This clone was counted once. The chain joins TRBV28 to TRBJ1-1; unclear D gene. Germline-derived CDR1 and CDR2 are MDHEN and SYDVKM. V shed 7 bases and J shed 6 bases, with 18 bases lying between them. This CDR3 has 14 amino acids. CDR3 region: CASTLRPQRAEAFF. The CDR3, as DNA: TGTGCCAGCACCCTCAGACCCCAGCGCGCTGAAGCTTTCTTT.

The rearrangement joins TRBV7-2 to TRBJ2-1; a weak D match, TRBD2 (6 bases). The CDR3 length is 12 residues. The V end lost 5 bases, the J end lost 8 bases, and 10 bases lay between the germline ends. Germline CDR1 is SGHTA and CDR2 is FQGNSA. DNA of the CDR3: TGTGCCAGCAGCCCCCGGAGGGATGAGCAGTTCTTC. Translating it yields CASSPRRDEQFF.

This chain connects TRBV18 to TRBJ2-7; 8 bases line up with TRBD1. Germline CDR1 and CDR2: KGHSH and LQKENI. The CDR3 is 17 amino acids. J gave up 3 bases and V 1 base, and 11 bases lay outside the gene matches. The CDR3 loop reads CASSPRGGTGGFYEQYF. In nucleotides, the CDR3 is TGTGCCAGCTCACCACGGGGCGGGACAGGAGGTTTCTACGAGCAGTACTTC.

Remarks on this clone: Other DNA sequences in this sample translate to the same CDR3. This chain's CDR3 is CASSVEGRGYTF. The CDR3 region has the DNA TGTGCCAGCAGCGTAGAGGGCCGTGGCTACACCTTC. J is TRBJ1-2 and V is TRBV9; D is unresolved. CDR1 SGDLS and CDR2 YYNGEE come from the germline V gene. The CDR3 sequence is 12 residues long. V dropped 0 bases and J dropped 7 bases, with 7 bases sitting between them.

This clone appeared a few times. V usage is TRBV30 and J usage is TRBJ1-5; D gene unclear. There are 13 residues in the CDR3. V was clipped by 1 base and J by 3 bases, with 7 bases between them. From germline, CDR1 is GTSNPN and CDR2 SVGIG (reference sequence). The CDR3 spells CAWSAGHNQPQHF. The CDR3 region has the DNA TGTGCCTGGAGTGCGGGCCACAATCAGCCCCAGCATTTT. The entire variable domain, with the rest obtained from reference TRBV30 and TRBJ1-5, is as follows: SQTIHQWPATLVQPVGSPLSLECTVEGTSNPNLYWYRQAAGRGLQLLFYSVGIGQISSEVPQNLSASRPQDRQFILSSKKLLLSDSGFYLCAWSAGHNQPQHFGDGTRLSIL.

This clone was detected only once. The chain employs TRBV7-3 and TRBJ2-1, with TRBD1 matching over 8 bases. The CDR3 totals 15 residues. V shed 5 bases, J shed 7 bases, and the junction held 10 bases outside the gene matches. Germline assignment: CDR1 SGHTA and CDR2 FQGTGA. The CDR3 region has the DNA TGTGCCAGCAGCCCCGGGGCAGGGGGCTTGAATGAGCAGTTCTTC. Its protein product is CASSPGAGGLNEQFF.

Of note for this clone: This likely traces to a read error, being one base from a far larger clone. Other DNA sequences in the sample encode the same CDR3. The chain is built from TRBV2 and TRBJ1-4, with a possible D match to TRBD1 (5 bases). This CDR3 is built from 13 residues. Germline V CDR1 and CDR2: SNHLY, FYNNEI. V lost 1 base and J 11 bases, leaving 11 bases between the germline ends. The CDR3 DNA sequence: TGTGCCAGCAGTGAAGGTGACAGTCAGAAACTGTTTTTT. It codes for CASSEGDSQKLFF. Looking up the rest from reference TRBV2 and TRBJ1-4 gives the full variable domain: EPEVTQTPSHQVTQMGQEVILRCVPISNHLYFYWYRQILGQKVEFLVSFYNNEISEKSEIFDDQFSVERPDGSNFTLKIRSTKLEDSAMYFCASSEGDSQKLFFGSGTQLSVL.

This chain uses TRBV4-3 with TRBJ2-1; D is perhaps TRBD2 (5 bases). V lost 2 bases and J lost 6, with 14 bases in between. In germline, CDR1 is LGHNA, CDR2 YSLEER. CDR3 length: 15 amino acids. The CDR3 region is CASSQHGGLGNEQFF. The CDR3 DNA reads TGCGCCAGCAGCCAACACGGCGGGCTTGGCAATGAGCAGTTCTTC.

The chain combines TRBV10-3 with TRBJ2-7; 12 bases agree with TRBD1. V dropped 6 bases and J dropped 6; count of bases not matched to a gene: 6. Germline-derived CDR1 and CDR2 are ENHRY and SYGVKD. The CDR3 is 14 amino acids. The CDR3 sequence: CAIRAGTGGAEQYF. In DNA form, the CDR3 reads TGTGCCATCAGAGCCGGGACAGGGGGCGCCGAGCAGTACTTC.

J is TRBJ1-1 and V is TRBV7-2; D possibly corresponds to TRBD1 (6 bases). The V gene's germline CDR1 is SGHTA and CDR2 FQGNSA. The CDR3 is 16 amino acids. V was cut by 1 base and J by 4 bases, with 16 bases left in between. The CDR3 coding sequence is TGTGCCAGCAGCTTAGTTTGGGGGCGCCGGGGCACTGAAGCTTTCTTT. This encodes CASSLVWGRRGTEAFF.

This clone occurred many times. Other DNA sequences of this sample code for an identical CDR3. V usage is TRBV29-1 and J usage is TRBJ1-1; D gene unclear. V lost 6 bases to trimming and J lost 3 bases, with 14 bases between them. The V gene's germline CDR1 is SQVTM and CDR2 ANQGSEA. The CDR3 contains 13 residues. The CDR3 spells CSVTVGLDTEAFF. For the CDR3, the DNA is TGCAGCGTCACAGTAGGGTTAGACACTGAAGCTTTCTTT.

The chain recombines TRBV11-3 with TRBJ2-2; 12 nucleotides agree with TRBD2. The V and J ends lost 3 bases and 4 bases, in that order; junction bases with no gene match: 6. CDR3 length: 17 residues. Germline CDR1 is SGHNT and CDR2 is YENEEA. The CDR3 region is CASSFPSGRDVTGELFF. The CDR3 nucleotides read TGTGCCAGCAGCTTCCCTAGCGGGAGGGATGTCACCGGGGAGCTGTTTTTT.

This chain links TRBV27 with TRBJ2-1, with 10 bases aligning to TRBD1. This CDR3 region has 15 residues. Trimming at V came to 4 bases and at J to 8 bases, leaving 8 bases not matched to a gene. The germline CDR1 and CDR2 sequences are MNHEY and SMNVEV (reference sequence). In DNA, the CDR3 is TGTGCCAGCAGTTCGGGGACAGGGGTCTTCTATGAGCAGTTCTTC. Encoded protein: CASSSGTGVFYEQFF.

V is TRBV6-5 and J is TRBJ2-5, with D maybe TRBD1 (5 bases). CDR1 and CDR2 from the germline V gene are MNHEY and SVGAGI. Trimming removed 6 bases from V and 4 bases from J, with 18 bases in between. The CDR3 spans 15 residues. In DNA form, the CDR3 reads TGTGCCAGCAGCTACACGCAGGGCCGGACAGAGACCCAGTACTTC. The encoded protein is CASSYTQGRTETQYF.

The chain links TRBV5-4 to TRBJ2-3; maybe TRBD2 (7 bases). The CDR3 has 16 residues. Germline V gene sequence: CDR1 SGHNT, CDR2 YYREEE (reference sequence). Trimming pared 2 bases from V and 6 bases from J, leaving 19 bases between. CDR3 nucleotides: TGTGCCAGCAGCTTCGCCCGACAAGGGGGAGGGGATACGCAGTATTTT. It yields the protein CASSFARQGGGDTQYF.

This chain joins TRBV14 and TRBJ2-5; TRBD2 agrees at 7 bases. TRBJ2-7 matches the DNA end more closely, so the J call is doubtful. Germline V CDR1 and CDR2: SGHDN, FVKESK. The CDR3 sequence is 15 residues long. In nucleotides, the CDR3 is TGTGCCAGCAGCCAAGGTCCGGGAGGCAGCTACGAGCAGTACTTC. Translated, it gives CASSQGPGGSYEQYF.

The chain uses TRBV6-5 and TRBJ2-3; either TRBD1 or TRBD2 may supply D (5 bases each). CDR3 length equals 14 residues. Germline CDR1 and CDR2: MNHEY and SVGAGI. V lost 6 bases, J lost 0 bases, and 10 bases lay in between. The CDR3 sequence is CASRGTASTDTQYF. Here the CDR3 DNA reads TGTGCCAGCAGGGGGACGGCTAGCACAGATACGCAGTATTTT.

This clone was seen once. Only one base separates this from a far larger clonotype, so it likely reflects a read error. The chain joins TRBV4-2 to TRBJ1-2; the D is unclear. The CDR3 length is 12 residues. Germline CDR1 LGHNA, CDR2 YNFKEQ. CDR3 nucleotides: TGTGCCAGCTCGCGGGAACACTATAGCTACACCTTC. It specifies CASSREHYSYTF.

The chain recombines TRBV30 with TRBJ1-5; the D is unclear. The CDR3 totals 15 residues. Trimming left V 2 bases short and J 0 bases short, with 11 bases between. Per germline, CDR1 GTSNPN and CDR2 SVGIG (reference sequence). Here the CDR3 reads CAWSIGLVSNQPQHF. CDR3 DNA sequence: TGTGCCTGGAGTATCGGTTTGGTTAGCAATCAGCCCCAGCATTTT.

This sequence joins TRBV7-3 and TRBJ2-7; D gene unclear. In germline, CDR1 is SGHTA, CDR2 FQGTGA. The CDR3 runs to 13 residues. The ends were cut back, 1 base at V and 3 bases at J, with 7 bases in the middle. CDR3 nucleotide sequence: TGTGCCAGCAGCTTAAGCTTAGGCTACGAGCAGTACTTC. This translates into CASSLSLGYEQYF.

The chain is built from TRBV5-6 and TRBJ1-3, with TRBD1 matching over 10 bases. V shed 0 bases, J shed 4 bases, and the junction held 4 bases outside the gene matches. Germline lookup yields CDR1 SGHDT and CDR2 YYEEEE. The CDR3 is 16 amino acids. The CDR3 DNA is TGTGCCAGCAGCTTGGAGGGACAGGGGTTAGGAAACACCATATATTTT. Translating it yields CASSLEGQGLGNTIYF.

The chain joins TRBV29-1 to TRBJ2-5, with 8 bases lining up with TRBD2. The CDR3 totals 14 residues. V dropped 0 bases and J dropped 4; count of bases not matched to a gene: 4. CDR1 and CDR2 (germline): SQVTM, ANQGSEA. The CDR3 loop reads CSVEDRGGSETQYF. The CDR3 nucleotides read TGCAGCGTTGAAGATCGGGGGGGTTCAGAGACCCAGTACTTC.